This T cell receptor (beta chain) was identified in a study of PD-L1 blockade in urothelial cancer. Study background: Of some 28 patients, about 25 were males with bladder-origin urothelial cancer.

Produced via immunoSEQ multiplex PCR; TCRdb's table is partial and in-frame only. The sample includes roughly 100,000 clones, more than 80% of them seen just once. Time point in this sample: pretreatment peripheral blood. The V and J ends lost 5 bases and 7 bases, in that order; junction bases with no gene match: 5. The CDR3 loop spans 13 amino acids. Germline V gene data show CDR1 as SNHLY and CDR2 as FYNNEI. The specimen was PBMCs, collected around atezolizumab (anti-PD-L1) treatment. The TCR sequence derives from a woman aged 80 or over with urothelial cancer. The chain employs TRBV2 and TRBJ2-1, with TRBD2 identical over 7 bases. This chain's CDR3 is CASSTGRKNEQFF. The CDR3 DNA is TGTGCCAGCAGTACCGGGAGGAAGAATGAGCAGTTCTTC.